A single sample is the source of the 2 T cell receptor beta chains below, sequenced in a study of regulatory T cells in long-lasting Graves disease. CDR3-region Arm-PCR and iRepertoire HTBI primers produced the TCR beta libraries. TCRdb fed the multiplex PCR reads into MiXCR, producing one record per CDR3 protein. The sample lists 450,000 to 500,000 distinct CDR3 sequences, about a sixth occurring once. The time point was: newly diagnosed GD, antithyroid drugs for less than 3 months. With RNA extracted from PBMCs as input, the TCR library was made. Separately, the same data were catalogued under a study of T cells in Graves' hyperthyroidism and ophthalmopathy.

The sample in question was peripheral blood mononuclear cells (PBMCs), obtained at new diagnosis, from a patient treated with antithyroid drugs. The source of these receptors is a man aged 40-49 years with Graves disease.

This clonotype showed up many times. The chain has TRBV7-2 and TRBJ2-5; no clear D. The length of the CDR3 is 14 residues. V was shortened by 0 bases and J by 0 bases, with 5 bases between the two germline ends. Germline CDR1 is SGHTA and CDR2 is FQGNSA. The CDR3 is CASSLALHQETQYF. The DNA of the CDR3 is TGTGCCAGCAGCTTAGCGCTTCACCAAGAGACCCAGTACTTC.

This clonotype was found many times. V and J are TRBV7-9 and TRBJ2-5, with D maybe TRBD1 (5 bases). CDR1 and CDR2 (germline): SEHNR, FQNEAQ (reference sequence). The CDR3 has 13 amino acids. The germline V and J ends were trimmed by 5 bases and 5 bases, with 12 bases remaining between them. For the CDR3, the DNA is TGTGCCAGCAGCCCCCCAGGGCATGAGACCCAGTACTTC. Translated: CASSPPGHETQYF.